The TCR beta chain under discussion was sequenced for a study of pediatric ulcerative colitis. Study details: Disease was pancolitis in seven and left-sided in two, histology-confirmed. Study findings and constraints: Clonal expansions reduced rectal repertoire diversity in acute severe colitis. No controls had the two rectal clonotypes shared by ulcerative colitis patients.

In the case of this clone: The antigen remains unidentified.

The germline CDR1 and CDR2 sequences are SEHNR and FQNEAQ (reference sequence). The V segment lost 3 bases and the J segment 9 bases; nucleotides outside the gene matches: 8. The CDR3 length is 14 residues. Some clones are missing from TCRdb's copy, which holds only in-frame ones; the method was immunoSEQ multiplex PCR. The table has 60,000 to 75,000 clones, 77% seen once. Sequenced input: blood. This receptor was obtained from a boy aged 5-17 years with moderate ulcerative colitis. J is TRBJ2-1 and V is TRBV7-9, with TRBD1 matching 7 bases. The CDR3 nucleotides read TGTGCCAGCAGCTTTAGCACAGGGGTTGCTGAGCAGTTCTTC. Translation gives CASSFSTGVAEQFF.